The next 7 T cell receptor beta chains were all read from a single sample in a study of blood T cell repertoires in COVID-19. Sequencing was performed with immunoSEQ multiplex PCR; in TCRdb, only in-frame clones are kept and a portion is missing. The data hold approximately 110,000 clones, with around 81% observed a single time. Sequenced sample: peripheral blood. Receptors were obtained from an elderly man with acute or convalescent COVID-19.

The rearrangement joins TRBV2 to TRBJ2-1; D is perhaps TRBD1 (6 bases). Germline V CDR1 and CDR2: SNHLY, FYNNEI. The CDR3 has 15 amino acids. Trimming stripped 5 bases from V and 6 bases from J, with 17 bases between. The CDR3: CASSRDTGIGNEQFF. CDR3 DNA: TGTGCCAGCAGTAGAGACACAGGGATTGGCAATGAGCAGTTCTTC.

The chain is built from TRBV20-1 and TRBJ2-1; TRBD2 matches at 8 bases. V was pared by 3 bases and J by 4 bases, with 8 bases of the junction left unmatched. The CDR3 totals 15 residues. Germline values: CDR1 DFQATT, CDR2 SNEGSKA (reference sequence). The CDR3 DNA reads TGCAGTGCTAGTTCTCTAGCGGGTATTTACAATGAGCAGTTCTTC. Translation: CSASSLAGIYNEQFF.

This chain uses TRBV7-8 with TRBJ1-2, with D unclear. V lost 5 bases and J lost 7, with 11 bases in between. The CDR3 sequence is 12 residues long. The germline gives CDR1 SGHVS, CDR2 FQNEAQ. CDR3: CASSPVWSGYTF. Here the CDR3 DNA reads TGTGCCAGCAGCCCAGTATGGAGTGGCTACACCTTC.

The V call is TRBV6-2 or TRBV6-3, the J call TRBJ2-3, with 11 bases identical to TRBD2. Germline V gives CDR1 MNHEY, CDR2 SVGEGT. This CDR3 has 18 amino acids. The junction had 6 bases not matched to a gene; V was cut back by 0 bases and J by 1 base. CDR3 protein: CASSYSMVGLAGTDTQYF. CDR3 coding DNA: TGTGCCAGCAGTTACTCGATGGTGGGACTAGCGGGCACAGATACGCAGTATTTT.

The J gene is TRBJ2-5, the V gene TRBV9, with TRBD1 matching over 8 bases. This CDR3 comprises 17 residues. The V gene end was trimmed by 3 bases and the J gene end by 4 bases; junction bases not matched to a gene: 14. Germline lookup yields CDR1 SGDLS and CDR2 YYNGEE. The CDR3 reads CASSAFPGQGATETQYF. For the CDR3, the DNA is TGTGCCAGCAGCGCTTTCCCTGGACAGGGCGCGACAGAGACCCAGTACTTC.

The V gene is TRBV28, the J gene TRBJ1-4; D call uncertain. There are 18 residues in the CDR3. Germline-derived CDR1 and CDR2 are MDHEN and SYDVKM. V gave up 1 base and J gave up 3 bases, with 18 bases separating them. The CDR3 region has the DNA TGTGCCAGCAGTTTATTAGCCCTAGGTGTAGGCCCTAATGAAAAACTGTTTTTT. It specifies CASSLLALGVGPNEKLFF.

There are a few counts of this clone. Here the CDR3 reads CASSDLGLTGGSVEQFF. Written as DNA, the CDR3 is TGTGCCAGCAGCGACCTGGGTTTGACGGGGGGGTCAGTTGAGCAGTTCTTC. The chain employs TRBV28 and TRBJ2-1, with TRBD2 identical over 8 bases. The CDR3 is made up of 17 amino acids. J gave up 9 bases and V 6 bases, and 19 bases lay outside the gene matches. From germline, CDR1 is MDHEN and CDR2 SYDVKM.